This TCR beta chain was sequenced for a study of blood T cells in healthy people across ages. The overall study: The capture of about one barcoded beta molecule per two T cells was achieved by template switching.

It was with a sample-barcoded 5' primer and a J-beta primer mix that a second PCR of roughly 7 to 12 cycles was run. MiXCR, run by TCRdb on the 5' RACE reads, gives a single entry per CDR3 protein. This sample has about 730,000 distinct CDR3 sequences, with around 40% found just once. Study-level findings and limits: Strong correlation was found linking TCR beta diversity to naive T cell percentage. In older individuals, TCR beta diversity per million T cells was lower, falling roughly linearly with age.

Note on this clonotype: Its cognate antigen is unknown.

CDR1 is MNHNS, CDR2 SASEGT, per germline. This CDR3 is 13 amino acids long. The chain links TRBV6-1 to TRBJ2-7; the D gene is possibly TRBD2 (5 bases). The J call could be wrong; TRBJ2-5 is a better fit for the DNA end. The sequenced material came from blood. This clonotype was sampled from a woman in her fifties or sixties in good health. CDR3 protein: CASRKAGWETQYF. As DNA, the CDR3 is TGTGCCAGCAGGAAGGCGGGTTGGGAGACCCAGTACTTC.